What follows are 20 T cell receptor beta chains derived from one specimen sequenced in a study of TIL therapy for anti-PD-1-resistant metastatic lung cancer (dated by TCRdb to the early 2020s). In the paper's terms, the time point label means: pre-treatment sample, taken before nivolumab and TIL therapy. Using bias-controlled multiplex PCR with the immunoSEQ v3 hsTCRB kit, the TCR beta CDR3 regions were amplified from genomic DNA. The table was pulled from immuneACCESS by TCRdb, which kept in-frame rearrangements only. Such tables lose some clones; where checked, under half of the loss comes from unresolved V genes, and the rest has no known cause. The sample contains about 36,000 clones, about 70% of them found a single time. Jointly, the top ten make up about 5.7% of the sample. Material: blood, obtained at baseline. The receptors come from a person aged 25 to 85 with non-small cell lung cancer.

Only a few counts were recorded for this clone. The CDR3 bases are TGTGCCAGCAGTTGGGGGAGCACTGAAGCTTTCTTT. Protein: CASSWGSTEAFF. The chain uses TRBV28 and TRBJ1-1; perhaps TRBD1 as D (5 bases). This CDR3 is 12 amino acids long. Germline CDR1 and CDR2: MDHEN and SYDVKM. V shed 4 bases and J shed 4 bases, with 7 bases lying between them. The full variable domain, in which reference TRBV28 and TRBJ1-1 provide the parts outside the CDR3, is DVKVTQSSRYLVKRTGEKVFLECVQDMDHENMFWYRQDPGLGLRLIYFSYDVKMKEKGDIPEGYSVSREKKERFSLILESASTNQTSMYLCASSWGSTEAFFGQGTRLTVV.

This clone was counted a few times. The V and J genes are TRBV7-3 and TRBJ1-2, with TRBD1 matching 11 bases. Germline V gene sequence: CDR1 SGHTA, CDR2 FQGTGA. V lost 5 bases, J lost 4 bases, and 6 bases stayed unmatched. The CDR3 is made up of 15 amino acids. CDR3 loop: CASSPGTGGTYGYTF. Written as DNA, the CDR3 is TGTGCCAGCAGCCCCGGGACAGGGGGGACCTATGGCTACACCTTC.

This clone was picked up a small number of times. J is TRBJ1-4 and V is TRBV9, with D perhaps matching TRBD1 (6 bases). The CDR3 extends over 18 amino acids. CDR1 is SGDLS, CDR2 YYNGEE, per germline. The V and J ends lost 0 bases and 5 bases respectively, with 20 bases between them. The CDR3 region has the DNA TGTGCCAGCAGCGTAGAGCCGGACGGGACACCGAGAAATGAAAAACTGTTTTTT. Translation gives CASSVEPDGTPRNEKLFF.

The chain has TRBV2 and TRBJ2-1, with 9 bases matching TRBD1. The germline gives CDR1 SNHLY, CDR2 FYNNEI. CDR3 length equals 13 residues. This CDR3 reads CGMGTGIYNEQFF. DNA for the CDR3: TGTGGGATGGGGACAGGGATTTACAATGAGCAGTTCTTC.

This chain connects TRBV28 to TRBJ2-1; 11 nucleotides agree with TRBD2. The V and J ends lost 6 bases and 6 bases, in that order; junction bases with no gene match: 7. The CDR3 is made up of 15 amino acids. The V gene's germline CDR1 is MDHEN and CDR2 SYDVKM. This CDR3 is CASSLLAGDFNEQFF. In DNA, the CDR3 is TGTGCCAGCAGCCTACTAGCGGGAGATTTCAATGAGCAGTTCTTC.

The rearrangement uses TRBV4-2 and TRBJ2-5, with TRBD2 as a possible D gene (5 bases). Trimming left V 2 bases short and J 2 bases short, with 9 bases between. This CDR3 is 14 amino acids long. Germline V gives CDR1 LGHNA, CDR2 YNFKEQ. The CDR3, as DNA: TGTGCCAGCAGCCAAAGAGGGTGGCAAGAGACCCAGTACTTC. This codes for CASSQRGWQETQYF.

V gene TRBV7-9 combines with J gene TRBJ2-5; D is ambiguous. The V end was cut by 2 bases, the J end by 5 bases, with 9 bases between. The CDR3 contains 13 residues. Germline lookup yields CDR1 SEHNR and CDR2 FQNEAQ (reference sequence). The CDR3 here is CASSLLRGETQYF. As DNA, the CDR3 is TGTGCCAGCAGCTTACTAAGAGGCGAGACCCAGTACTTC.

The chain links TRBV28 to TRBJ2-7, with D unresolved. CDR3 size: 13 residues. V was trimmed by 2 bases and J by 3 bases, leaving 8 bases between them. CDR1 is MDHEN, CDR2 SYDVKM, per germline. CDR3 in DNA: TGTGCCAGCAGTTTAGCACAGAGCTACGAGCAGTACTTC. Translated, it gives CASSLAQSYEQYF.

This chain links TRBV15 with TRBJ2-1, with D perhaps given as TRBD1 or TRBD2 (5 bases each). The V and J ends lost 2 bases and 10 bases respectively, with 15 bases between them. The CDR3 runs 14 residues. Germline assignment: CDR1 LNHNV and CDR2 YYDKDF (reference sequence). The CDR3 here is CATSRRDQIREQFF. The CDR3 nucleotides are TGTGCCACCAGCAGACGGGACCAGATCCGGGAGCAGTTCTTC.

The chain carries TRBV5-5 and TRBJ2-2; 9 bases fit TRBD2. The germline V gene encodes CDR1 SGHKS and CDR2 YYEKEE (reference sequence). V was clipped by 6 bases and J by 2 bases; unmatched bases: 8. The CDR3 has 16 amino acids. The chain's CDR3 is CASTRNSGGNTGELFF. CDR3 nucleotides: TGTGCCAGCACTAGGAATAGCGGGGGAAACACCGGGGAGCTGTTTTTT.

V and J are TRBV27 and TRBJ1-1; D not resolved. Germline assignment: CDR1 MNHEY and CDR2 SMNVEV (reference sequence). The CDR3 consists of 13 residues. Trimming removed 5 bases at V and 0 bases at J, with 7 bases between. The DNA for the CDR3 is TGTGCCAGCAGTGACCGGGTGAACACTGAAGCTTTCTTT. Its translation is CASSDRVNTEAFF.

The chain employs TRBV27 and TRBJ1-6; tentative D call: TRBD1 (6 bases). The CDR3 extends over 14 amino acids. Trimming shortened V by 3 bases and J by 5 bases, and 8 bases separated the two germline ends. Per germline, CDR1 MNHEY and CDR2 SMNVEV (reference sequence). The CDR3 region is CASSFWTDNSPLHF. CDR3 DNA sequence: TGTGCCAGCAGTTTTTGGACAGATAATTCACCCCTCCACTTT.

This clone has more than one count but fewer than ten. This sequence joins TRBV5-1 and TRBJ1-2, with D uncertain. This CDR3 spans 14 amino acids. Germline V gives CDR1 SGHRS, CDR2 YFSETQ. The V end lost 0 bases, the J end lost 4 bases, and 10 bases lay between the germline ends. The CDR3 here is CASSLAGSPYGYTF. The CDR3 DNA reads as TGCGCCAGCAGCTTGGCGGGGTCGCCCTATGGCTACACCTTC.

V gene TRBV5-6 combines with J gene TRBJ2-2; TRBD2 agrees at 8 bases. The CDR3 consists of 17 residues. CDR1 is SGHDT and CDR2 is YYEEEE in the germline V gene. With 4 bases clipped from V and 7 bases from J, the junction kept 15 bases outside the gene matches. For the CDR3, the DNA is TGTGCCAGCAGCCTCCTTAGAACGGGAGGGCCTGACGGGGAGCTGTTTTTT. It encodes CASSLLRTGGPDGELFF.

V and J are TRBV6-1 and TRBJ1-5, with D maybe TRBD1 (6 bases). V was shortened by 2 bases and J by 0 bases, with 11 bases between the two germline ends. This CDR3 region has 16 residues. Germline CDR1 is MNHNS and CDR2 is SASEGT. The CDR3 DNA reads as TGTGCCAGCAGTGAATTCACAGGGTATAGCAATCAGCCCCAGCATTTT. Protein: CASSEFTGYSNQPQHF.

This clone was counted between two and nine times. The chain has TRBV11-2 and TRBJ1-1; no reliable D call. Germline V gene data show CDR1 as SGHAT and CDR2 as FQNNGV. There are 15 residues in the CDR3. Trimming stripped 0 bases from V and 1 base from J, with 9 bases between. CDR3 sequence reads: CASSLEVTPNTEAFF. The CDR3 DNA reads TGTGCCAGCAGCTTAGAGGTGACTCCGAACACTGAAGCTTTCTTT.

CDR3 DNA sequence: TGTGCCAGCAGCCAAGTTTGGTCATCCGGCACAGATACGCAGTATTTT. Translating it yields CASSQVWSSGTDTQYF. The genes are TRBV14 and TRBJ2-3; D is ambiguous. V lost 1 base to trimming and J lost 1 base, with 12 bases between them. This CDR3 has 16 amino acids. In germline, CDR1 is SGHDN, CDR2 FVKESK.

V and J are TRBV15 and TRBJ1-1; D not resolved. This CDR3 is built from 12 residues. V was trimmed by 9 bases and J by 3 bases, leaving 11 bases between them. Germline lookup yields CDR1 LNHNV and CDR2 YYDKDF (reference sequence). The CDR3 DNA reads as TGTGCCACTAGCTTACGGGACACTGAAGCTTTCTTT. Amino acid sequence: CATSLRDTEAFF.

V gene TRBV27 combines with J gene TRBJ1-5; no definite D call. The V and J ends lost 5 bases and 1 base respectively, with 12 bases between them. This CDR3 contains 15 residues. Per germline, CDR1 MNHEY and CDR2 SMNVEV (reference sequence). The CDR3 is CASSKAGGSNQPQHF. The CDR3 DNA reads as TGTGCCAGCAGTAAGGCAGGCGGAAGCAATCAGCCCCAGCATTTT.

The table lists this clone with a few counts. V is TRBV7-6 and J is TRBJ1-5; maybe TRBD1 (5 bases). V gave up 2 bases and J gave up 1 base, with 15 bases separating them. Germline lookup yields CDR1 SGHVS and CDR2 FNYEAQ. This CDR3 region has 17 residues. In DNA form, the CDR3 reads TGTGCCAGCAGCTTATCTACAGGATCGAGAAGCAATCAGCCCCAGCATTTT. Its translation: CASSLSTGSRSNQPQHF.